This T cell receptor (beta chain) was sequenced in a study of type 1 regulatory T cells. Turning to the study itself: T-allo10 is an in vitro-generated, Tr1-enriched CD4 T cell product specific for alloantigen.

The V end lost 6 bases, the J end lost 0 bases, and 9 bases lay between the germline ends. The V gene's germline CDR1 is WSHSY and CDR2 SAAADI. The length of the CDR3 is 13 residues. This clonotype came up a few times. Antigen unknown. TCRdb analysed the reads with MiXCR anew, one entry per CDR3 protein. This sample carries about 62,000 distinct CDR3 sequences, less than 65% of them seen once, and the ten largest clones take around 1.9%. The chain links TRBV10-2 to TRBJ2-7, with D hard to call. The sequence came from a human donor in good health. Sequencing input: cultured non-Tr1 T cells, either the whole culture or a sorted T cell fraction (not recorded which). The DNA for the CDR3 is TGCGCCAGCAGGGTTGCGAACTCCTACGAGCAGTACTTC. Its protein is CASRVANSYEQYF.